This T cell receptor (beta chain) was recorded in a study of ipilimumab plus nivolumab after autologous stem cell transplantation (dated by TCRdb to the early 2020s). Regarding the complete study: The median number of doses received by trial patients was about 5 for ipilimumab and 8 or 9 for nivolumab. The DLBCL cohort included primary refractory and relapsed disease, with 18-month progression-free survival of roughly 86% and 30% respectively. Patients in the trial were undergoing autologous transplant and had high-risk diffuse large B cell lymphoma, mature T cell lymphoma, or multiple myeloma. The intent-to-treat population of the trial consisted of around 40 patients.

Ipilimumab was given at 1 mg/kg intravenously on day 1 of selected weeks, and checkpoint therapy started 14 to 28 days after autologous transplant. Nivolumab was given at 3 mg/kg intravenously on day 1 of weeks 1, 4, 7, 10, and every two weeks through week 26. Combined checkpoint inhibition with ipilimumab and nivolumab as consolidation after autologous stem cell transplantation was tested in a Phase Ib clinical trial. The CDR3 holds 13 amino acids from the cysteine to the phenylalanine. Just CDR3 DNA is preserved here, 39 bases in frame from base 1. CDR1 and CDR2 are read off the germline V gene as MGHRA and YSYEKL. V trim: 2 bases; J trim: 6 bases; unmatched bases: 4. General conclusions and limits of the study: The authors stated that profiles of the T cell receptor repertoire, regulatory T cell phenotype and gut microbiota provided a biologic rationale for studying this approach further. Combined checkpoint inhibition appeared tolerable as post-transplant consolidation, according to the authors' conclusion.

The library relied on the immunoSEQ multiplex PCR assay. TCRdb took this table from immuneACCESS and kept in-frame rearrangements with V and J called. Such tables lack part of the clones; where checked against another copy, unresolved V genes explain under half of the gap, and the rest is unexplained. The sample table records roughly 23,000 clones; roughly 70% of these occur just once. The top ten clones comprise about 23% of the sample. Within its sample, this clone is medium-sized (0.01 to 0.1%). Which antigen it targets is not known. Base qualities are missing; no much larger clone stands one base away.

The sample consisted of PBMCs, taken in a trial of ipilimumab plus nivolumab as post-transplant consolidation. The sequence is built from TRBV4-1 and TRBJ2-7; TRBD1 aligns with 7 central bases. The TCR originated in a male donor with diffuse large B-cell lymphoma. Here the CDR3 is given as CASSQISGGEQYF. The sequenced DNA is TGCGCCAGCAGCCAAATTTCAGGGGGCGAGCAGTACTTC.